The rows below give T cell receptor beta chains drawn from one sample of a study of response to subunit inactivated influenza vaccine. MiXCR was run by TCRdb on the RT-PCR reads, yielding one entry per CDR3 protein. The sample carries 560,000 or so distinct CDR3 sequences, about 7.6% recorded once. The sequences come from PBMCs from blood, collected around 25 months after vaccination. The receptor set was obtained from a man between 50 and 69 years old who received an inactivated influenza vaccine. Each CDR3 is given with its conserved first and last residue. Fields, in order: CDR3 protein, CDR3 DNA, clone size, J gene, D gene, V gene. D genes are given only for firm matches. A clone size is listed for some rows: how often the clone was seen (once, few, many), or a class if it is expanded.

CDR3 protein: CASSFTSGGDSKNIQYF
CDR3 DNA: TGCGCCAGCAGTTTTACTAGCGGGGGCGATTCCAAAAACATTCAGTACTTC
clone size: few
J gene: TRBJ2-4
D gene: TRBD2
V gene: TRBV10-2

CDR3 protein: CASKLAGTDTQYF
CDR3 DNA: TGTGCCAGCAAACTAGCTGGAACAGATACGCAGTATTTT
clone size: few
J gene: TRBJ2-3
D gene: -
V gene: TRBV6-6

CDR3 protein: CASSYGTNYEQYF
CDR3 DNA: TGTGCCAGCAGTTACGGGACTAACTACGAGCAGTACTTC
clone size: -
J gene: TRBJ2-7
D gene: TRBD2
V gene: TRBV6-5

CDR3 protein: CASSHGQFYEQYF
CDR3 DNA: TGTGCCAGCAGTCACGGACAGTTCTACGAGCAGTACTTC
clone size: few
J gene: TRBJ2-7
D gene: -
V gene: TRBV6-6

CDR3 protein: CASSQNPQGANTEAFF
CDR3 DNA: TGCGCCAGCAGCCAGAATCCCCAGGGGGCGAACACTGAAGCTTTCTTT
clone size: few
J gene: TRBJ1-1
D gene: TRBD1
V gene: TRBV5-1

CDR3 protein: CSALPRGPLSYEQYF
CDR3 DNA: TGCAGTGCGTTGCCTAGGGGCCCACTTTCCTACGAGCAGTACTTC
clone size: many
J gene: TRBJ2-7
D gene: -
V gene: TRBV20-1

CDR3 protein: CASTSRDGYGANVLTF
CDR3 DNA: TGTGCCAGCACGTCCCGGGACGGTTATGGGGCCAACGTCCTGACTTTC
clone size: -
J gene: TRBJ2-6
D gene: -
V gene: TRBV6-1

CDR3 protein: CASWIGGNQPQHF
CDR3 DNA: TGTGCCAGCTGGATAGGGGGCAATCAGCCCCAGCATTTT
clone size: -
J gene: TRBJ1-5
D gene: -
V gene: TRBV6-2/TRBV6-3

CDR3 protein: CASSLRGPPNYGYTF
CDR3 DNA: TGCGCCAGCAGCCTACGAGGCCCCCCTAACTATGGCTACACCTTC
clone size: few
J gene: TRBJ1-2
D gene: -
V gene: TRBV5-1

CDR3 protein: CASSYFAGEVNTEAFF
CDR3 DNA: TGTGCCAGCAGTTATTTCGCAGGGGAGGTGAACACTGAAGCTTTCTTT
clone size: few
J gene: TRBJ1-1
D gene: -
V gene: TRBV6-2/TRBV6-3

CDR3 protein: CASSLMNSNQPQHF
CDR3 DNA: TGTGCCAGCAGCTTGATGAATAGCAATCAGCCCCAGCATTTT
clone size: few
J gene: TRBJ1-5
D gene: -
V gene: TRBV12-3/TRBV12-4

CDR3 protein: CASSQAGAGNEKLFF
CDR3 DNA: TGTGCCAGCAGCCAAGCAGGGGCGGGTAATGAAAAACTGTTTTTT
clone size: many
J gene: TRBJ1-4
D gene: -
V gene: TRBV3-1

CDR3 protein: CASSQDPVQETQYF
CDR3 DNA: TGTGCCAGCAGCCAAGATCCAGTCCAAGAGACCCAGTACTTC
clone size: -
J gene: TRBJ2-5
D gene: -
V gene: TRBV4-2

CDR3 protein: CSASAGGTDTQYF
CDR3 DNA: TGCAGTGCTTCGGCAGGAGGCACAGATACGCAGTATTTT
clone size: -
J gene: TRBJ2-3
D gene: -
V gene: TRBV20-1